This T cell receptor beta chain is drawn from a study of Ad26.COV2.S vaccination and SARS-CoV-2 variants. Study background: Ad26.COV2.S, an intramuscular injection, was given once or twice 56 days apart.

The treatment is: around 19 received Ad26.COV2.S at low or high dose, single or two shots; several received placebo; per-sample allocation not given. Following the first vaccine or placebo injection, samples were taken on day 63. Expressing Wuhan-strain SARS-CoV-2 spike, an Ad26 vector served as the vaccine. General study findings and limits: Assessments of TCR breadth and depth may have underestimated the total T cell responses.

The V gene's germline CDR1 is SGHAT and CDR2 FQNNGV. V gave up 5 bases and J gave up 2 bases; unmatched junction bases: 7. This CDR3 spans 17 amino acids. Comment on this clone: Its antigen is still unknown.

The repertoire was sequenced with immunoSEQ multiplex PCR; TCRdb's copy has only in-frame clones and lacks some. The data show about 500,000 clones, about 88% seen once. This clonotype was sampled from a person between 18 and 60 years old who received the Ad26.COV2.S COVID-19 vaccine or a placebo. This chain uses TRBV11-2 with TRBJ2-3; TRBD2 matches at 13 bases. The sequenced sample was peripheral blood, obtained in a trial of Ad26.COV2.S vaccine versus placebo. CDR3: CASSAPTSGRNTDTQYF. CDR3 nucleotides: TGTGCCAGCAGCGCTCCGACTAGCGGGAGGAACACAGATACGCAGTATTTT. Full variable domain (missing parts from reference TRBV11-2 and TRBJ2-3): EAGVAQSPRYKIIEKRQSVAFWCNPISGHATLYWYQQILGQGPKLLIQFQNNGVVDDSQLPKDRFSAERLKGVDSTLKIQPAKLEDSAVYLCASSAPTSGRNTDTQYFGPGTRLTVL.